The 30 T cell receptor beta chains below come from one sample, sequenced in a study of control samples from healthy donors and cancer patients. Produced via immunoSEQ multiplex PCR; TCRdb's table is partial and in-frame only. The sample includes approximately 58,000 clones, around 90% of them seen just once. The sequencing sample was made of PBMCs. These receptor sequences come from a man aged 55 to 70 with head and neck cancer.

V usage is TRBV5-8 and J usage is TRBJ2-2, with a possible D match to TRBD2 (6 bases). Trimming took off 10 bases at V and 3 bases at J, with 16 bases between the two ends. CDR1 and CDR2 (germline): SGHTS, YDEGEE. The CDR3 contains 14 residues. The CDR3 coding sequence is TGTGCCTCGCGGGGTCTGAGGGACACCGGGGAGCTGTTTTTT. This sequence encodes CASRGLRDTGELFF. The full variable domain, completed using reference TRBV5-8 and TRBJ2-2, is EAGVTQSPTHLIKTRGQQATLRCSPISGHTSVYWYQQALGLGLQFLLWYDEGEERNRGNFPPRFSGRQFPNYSSELNVNALELEDSALYLCASRGLRDTGELFFGEGSRLTVL.

The chain joins TRBV9 to TRBJ2-5, with a weak D call TRBD1 (6 bases). V shed 0 bases and J shed 5 bases, with 11 bases lying between them. The CDR3 is 14 amino acids. Looked up from germline, CDR1 is SGDLS and CDR2 is YYNGEE. The CDR3 spells CASSVGPRGETQYF. The CDR3 region has the DNA TGTGCCAGCAGCGTAGGCCCAAGGGGGGAGACCCAGTACTTC. Looking up the rest from reference TRBV9 and TRBJ2-5 gives the full variable domain: DSGVTQTPKHLITATGQRVTLRCSPRSGDLSVYWYQQSLDQGLQFLIQYYNGEERAKGNILERFSAQQFPDLHSELNLSSLELGDSALYFCASSVGPRGETQYFGPGTRLLVL.

The J gene is TRBJ1-4, the V gene TRBV5-1; D is uncertain. From germline, CDR1 is SGHRS and CDR2 YFSETQ. The V end was cut by 0 bases, the J end by 4 bases, with 7 bases between. The CDR3 totals 14 residues. The CDR3 region is CASSLAGVNEKLFF. The CDR3 DNA sequence: TGCGCCAGCAGCTTGGCGGGAGTTAATGAAAAACTGTTTTTT.

The chain employs TRBV4-2 and TRBJ1-2; TRBD1 matches 7 bases. Per the germline V gene, CDR1 is LGHNA and CDR2 is YNFKEQ. The V gene end was trimmed by 1 base and the J gene end by 4 bases; junction bases not matched to a gene: 6. This CDR3 is built from 15 residues. CDR3 sequence reads: CASSQAGQASYGYTF. The CDR3 DNA is TGTGCCAGCAGCCAAGCCGGACAGGCCTCCTATGGCTACACCTTC.

The chain joins TRBV5-8 to TRBJ1-5, with unresolved D. Trimming removed 3 bases from V and 7 bases from J, with 17 bases in between. The V gene's germline CDR1 is SGHTS and CDR2 YDEGEE. This CDR3 region has 15 residues. CDR3 residues: CASSSTFGNGQPQHF. The DNA for the CDR3 is TGTGCCAGCAGCTCGACATTTGGGAATGGACAGCCCCAGCATTTT.

This clone was seen just once. This sequence joins TRBV7-2 and TRBJ2-5; possibly TRBD2 for D (7 bases). V lost 5 bases to trimming and J lost 7 bases, with 17 bases between them. Germline V gene data show CDR1 as SGHTA and CDR2 as FQGNSA. The CDR3 has 14 residues. The CDR3 DNA follows: TGTGCCAGCAGCCTCGAGGGGGGGACTCGGACCCAGTACTTC. Encoded protein: CASSLEGGTRTQYF. Variable domain in full (rest from reference TRBV7-2 and TRBJ2-5): GAGVSQSPSNKVTEKGKDVELRCDPISGHTALYWYRQSLGQGLEFLIYFQGNSAPDKSGLPSDRFSAERTGGSVSTLTIQRTQQEDSAVYLCASSLEGGTRTQYFGPGTRLLVL.

The CDR3 sequence: CASSFGISYNSPLHF. CDR3 DNA: TGTGCCAGCAGTTTCGGGATCTCCTATAATTCACCCCTCCACTTT. The genes are TRBV28 and TRBJ1-6, with D unresolved. CDR3 length equals 15 residues. Germline V lookup: CDR1 MDHEN, CDR2 SYDVKM. V lost 3 bases, J lost 0 bases, and 6 bases lay in between. Looking up the rest from reference TRBV28 and TRBJ1-6 gives the full variable domain: DVKVTQSSRYLVKRTGEKVFLECVQDMDHENMFWYRQDPGLGLRLIYFSYDVKMKEKGDIPEGYSVSREKKERFSLILESASTNQTSMYLCASSFGISYNSPLHFGNGTRLTVT.

The chain has TRBV19 and TRBJ2-6; possible D gene TRBD2, 6 bases. V was clipped by 4 bases and J by 0 bases, with 19 bases between them. The CDR3 has 19 amino acids. Germline CDR1 LNHDA, CDR2 SQIVND (reference sequence). Here the CDR3 DNA reads TGTGCCAGTAGTACGAACCAATGGAGGGGTTTCTCTGGGGCCAACGTCCTGACTTTC. Its translation: CASSTNQWRGFSGANVLTF.

This sequence joins TRBV5-1 and TRBJ2-7; a possible D gene is TRBD1 (7 bases). The V end was cut by 3 bases, the J end by 0 bases, with 10 bases between. The CDR3 contains 14 residues. Germline assignment: CDR1 SGHRS and CDR2 YFSETQ. The CDR3 bases are TGCGCCAGCAGCTCTCAGGGGGGCTCCTACGAGCAGTACTTC. Translated, it gives CASSSQGGSYEQYF. Looking up the rest from reference TRBV5-1 and TRBJ2-7 gives the full variable domain: KAGVTQTPRYLIKTRGQQVTLSCSPISGHRSVSWYQQTPGQGLQFLFEYFSETQRNKGNFPGRFSGRQFSNSRSEMNVSTLELGDSALYLCASSSQGGSYEQYFGPGTRLTVT.

V and J are TRBV6-5 and TRBJ2-5, with a tentative D call TRBD1 (6 bases). The V end was cut by 5 bases, the J end by 10 bases, with 11 bases between. The CDR3 is made up of 11 amino acids. Germline assignment: CDR1 MNHEY and CDR2 SVGAGI. The CDR3 region has the DNA TGTGCCAGCAGTAAACAGGGAAGCCAGTACTTC. Translated, it gives CASSKQGSQYF.

The chain combines TRBV18 with TRBJ2-7; D tentatively reads TRBD1 or TRBD2 (6 bases each). Germline CDR1 reads KGHSH; CDR2 reads LQKENI. The CDR3 totals 15 residues. Deletions cut 0 bases from V and 3 bases from J, with 12 bases between. CDR3 residues: CASSPPGGGFYEQYF. DNA for the CDR3: TGTGCCAGCTCACCACCGGGGGGCGGATTCTACGAGCAGTACTTC.

The rearrangement links TRBV2 to TRBJ1-2; D call uncertain. The CDR3 length is 13 residues. Trimming cost V 5 bases and J 3 bases, with 10 bases left between them. The germline V gene encodes CDR1 SNHLY and CDR2 FYNNEI. The CDR3 sequence: CASSKDRDYGYTF. DNA for the CDR3: TGTGCCAGCAGTAAGGACCGAGACTATGGCTACACCTTC. Full variable domain (remainder filled in from reference TRBV2 and TRBJ1-2): EPEVTQTPSHQVTQMGQEVILRCVPISNHLYFYWYRQILGQKVEFLVSFYNNEISEKSEIFDDQFSVERPDGSNFTLKIRSTKLEDSAMYFCASSKDRDYGYTFGSGTRLTVV.

The chain couples TRBV3-1 (or the pseudogene TRBV3-2) to TRBJ2-7; no firm D call. Germline values: CDR1 LGHDT, CDR2 YNNKEL (reference sequence). The CDR3 contains 13 residues. V shed 8 bases and J shed 0 bases, with 11 bases lying between them. This CDR3 reads CASGDLSSYEQYF. The CDR3 nucleotides are TGTGCCAGCGGCGACTTGAGCTCCTACGAGCAGTACTTC.

This chain uses TRBV11-1 with TRBJ2-3, with D possibly being TRBD1 or TRBD2 (5 bases each). CDR1 and CDR2 from the germline V gene are SGHAT and FQDESV (reference sequence). The CDR3 covers 15 residues. V gave up 0 bases and J gave up 4 bases, with 11 bases separating them. CDR3 nucleotide sequence: TGTGCCAGCAGCTTAGCGGGACGTGTGGCAGATACGCAGTATTTT. Translating it yields CASSLAGRVADTQYF.

The V gene is TRBV10-3, the J gene TRBJ1-1; possibly TRBD1 for D (5 bases). Trimming took off 3 bases at V and 3 bases at J, with 11 bases between the two ends. Germline CDR1 is ENHRY and CDR2 is SYGVKD. The CDR3 covers 14 residues. CDR3 bases: TGTGCCATCAGTGAAAGGGGCTCTGACACTGAAGCTTTCTTT. Its translation is CAISERGSDTEAFF.

V is TRBV7-2 and J is TRBJ1-2; D is unclear. Trimming shortened V by 1 base and J by 1 base, and 10 bases separated the two germline ends. Germline CDR1 is SGHTA and CDR2 is FQGNSA. The CDR3 has 15 amino acids. The CDR3 sequence is CASSLDSQINYGYTF. For the CDR3, the DNA is TGTGCCAGCAGCTTAGATAGCCAGATTAACTATGGCTACACCTTC.

V gene TRBV6-4 combines with J gene TRBJ1-2, with D possibly matching TRBD1 (5 bases). Per germline, CDR1 MRHNA and CDR2 SNTAGT. The ends were cut back, 0 bases at V and 5 bases at J, with 19 bases in the middle. CDR3 length equals 17 residues. The CDR3 here is CASSDSERGEGLYGYTF. Written as DNA, the CDR3 is TGTGCCAGCAGTGACTCGGAGAGGGGAGAGGGGCTATATGGCTACACCTTC.

CDR3 DNA: TGTGCCAGCAGGGCCGAAGGGGAGACCCAGTACTTC. Translating it yields CASRAEGETQYF. The chain carries TRBV6-5 and TRBJ2-5; no reliable D call. CDR1 is MNHEY, CDR2 SVGAGI, per germline. V lost 6 bases, J lost 5 bases, and 10 bases lay in between. This CDR3 contains 12 residues.

This clone showed up just once. The V and J genes are TRBV19 and TRBJ1-1; 10 nucleotides align to TRBD1. This CDR3 is 17 amino acids long. Germline V gene data show CDR1 as LNHDA and CDR2 as SQIVND (reference sequence). Trimming took 5 bases from V and 0 from J; bases not matched to a gene: 9. DNA for the CDR3: TGTGCCAGTAGTTCATCCGGGACAGGGGTTATGAACACTGAAGCTTTCTTT. Translation: CASSSSGTGVMNTEAFF.

This clone was seen only a few times. The chain employs TRBV7-9 and TRBJ1-4; D is unresolved. The V end was cut by 6 bases, the J end by 4 bases, with 12 bases between. Germline values: CDR1 SEHNR, CDR2 FQNEAQ (reference sequence). This CDR3 is built from 14 residues. CDR3 region: CASRSSGINEKLFF. The CDR3 DNA reads as TGTGCCAGCAGATCGTCGGGAATTAATGAAAAACTGTTTTTT.

The chain is built from TRBV10-3 and TRBJ1-3; no reliable D call. Trimming left V 6 bases short and J 0 bases short, with 15 bases between. The germline V gene encodes CDR1 ENHRY and CDR2 SYGVKD. The length of the CDR3 is 16 residues. CDR3 protein: CAISDRQLSSGNTIYF. CDR3 nucleotide sequence: TGTGCCATCAGCGATCGACAACTGAGCTCTGGAAACACCATATATTTT.

V usage is TRBV19 and J usage is TRBJ1-2; D gene uncertain. The V gene lost 5 bases and the J gene lost 7 bases, with 14 bases spanning the gap. The CDR3 is 13 residues long. CDR1 is LNHDA, CDR2 SQIVND, per germline (reference sequence). The CDR3 sequence is CASSVRELFGYTF. The CDR3 DNA sequence: TGTGCCAGTAGTGTGCGGGAGTTATTTGGCTACACCTTC.

This chain joins TRBV4-2 and TRBJ2-7; no firm D call. The CDR3 spans 15 residues. V lost 1 base to trimming and J lost 2 bases, with 12 bases between them. CDR1 is LGHNA and CDR2 is YNFKEQ in the germline V gene. The CDR3 DNA reads as TGTGCCAGCAGCCAAGGAGTCGCGAATACCTACGAGCAGTACTTC. Its protein is CASSQGVANTYEQYF.

The chain recombines TRBV5-4 with TRBJ2-3; TRBD2 aligns across 12 bases. This CDR3 region has 16 residues. V shed 0 bases, J shed 3 bases, and the junction held 2 bases outside the gene matches. Germline V gives CDR1 SGHNT, CDR2 YYREEE (reference sequence). The CDR3 sequence: CASSLASGGGTDTQYF. The CDR3 DNA follows: TGTGCCAGCAGCTTGGCTAGCGGGGGGGGTACAGATACGCAGTATTTT.

This clone was detected only once. This chain uses TRBV7-2 with TRBJ1-3; perhaps TRBD1 as D (5 bases). Trimming pared 4 bases from V and 2 bases from J, leaving 9 bases between. The length of the CDR3 is 14 residues. The germline gives CDR1 SGHTA, CDR2 FQGNSA. CDR3 sequence reads: CASSSVGAGNTIYF. In DNA, the CDR3 is TGTGCCAGCAGCTCAGTAGGGGCTGGAAACACCATATATTTT.

V is TRBV5-5 and J is TRBJ2-2; 7 nucleotides match TRBD1. V was clipped by 1 base and J by 3 bases; unmatched bases: 3. Germline V gene lookup returns CDR1 SGHKS and CDR2 YYEKEE (reference sequence). The CDR3 loop spans 15 amino acids. CDR3 sequence: CASSLWTGYTGELFF. The CDR3 DNA sequence: TGTGCCAGCAGCTTGTGGACAGGTTACACCGGGGAGCTGTTTTTT.

CDR3 bases: TGTGCCAGTGGTCAGCTAGCGGGGGTCTTCAATGAGCAGTTCTTC. Protein sequence: CASGQLAGVFNEQFF. The chain recombines TRBV19 with TRBJ2-1, with 10 bases lining up with TRBD2. The trim removed 8 bases at V and 6 bases at J, leaving 10 bases unmatched. The CDR3 loop spans 15 amino acids. Per germline, CDR1 LNHDA and CDR2 SQIVND (reference sequence).

V usage is TRBV15 and J usage is TRBJ2-4, with D perhaps matching TRBD2 (6 bases). CDR3 size: 14 residues. From germline, CDR1 is LNHNV and CDR2 YYDKDF (reference sequence). Trimming pared 1 base from V and 6 bases from J, leaving 10 bases between. The CDR3 reads CATSRVGGVNIQYF. CDR3 nucleotide sequence: TGTGCCACCAGCAGAGTTGGAGGGGTAAACATTCAGTACTTC. Based on the CDR3 plus reference TRBV15 and TRBJ2-4, the full variable domain is DAMVIQNPRYQVTQFGKPVTLSCSQTLNHNVMYWYQQKSSQAPKLLFHYYDKDFNNEADTPDNFQSRRPNTSFCFLDIRSPGLGDTAMYLCATSRVGGVNIQYFGAGTRLSVL.

This chain links TRBV6-5 with TRBJ1-5; TRBD1 might be the D (5 bases). The CDR3 contains 16 residues. Trimming took 2 bases from V and 7 from J, leaving 18 bases between them. Germline CDR1 MNHEY, CDR2 SVGAGI. The CDR3 reads CASSYLSNLRGQPQHF. The DNA for the CDR3 is TGTGCCAGCAGTTACCTCAGCAATCTCCGGGGCCAGCCCCAGCATTTT.

The sample holds one count of this clone. This specimen includes other DNA sequences encoding the same CDR3. The chain links TRBV27 to TRBJ1-2, with a possible D match to TRBD1 (5 bases). Deletions cut 0 bases from V and 7 bases from J, with 9 bases between. Germline V gene data show CDR1 as MNHEY and CDR2 as SMNVEV (reference sequence). The CDR3 contains 13 residues. CDR3 protein: CASSLSIGGGYTF. The CDR3 region has the DNA TGTGCCAGCAGTTTATCGATTGGGGGTGGCTACACCTTC.